This TCR beta chain was captured by sequencing in a study of shared clonotypes between healthy human individuals. About the study: Three CD4 naive, three CD4 memory, two CD8 naive and one CD8 memory plate were used per donor. Study-wide points: The naive CD4 repertoires of several donors were compared, and approximately 5% of clonotypes were shared. Donor scarcity curtailed the genetic and exposure-history diversity represented herein. In contrast to clonotypes shared by all four donors, non-shared clonotypes had lower generation probabilities.

On this clone itself: The antigen remains unidentified.

Profiled with immunoSEQ multiplex PCR; TCRdb holds only in-frame clones, not every one. Counted here are over 1.5 million clones, 95% to 99% occurring once; the ten biggest clones make up about 0.45%. The CDR3 covers 16 residues. J was trimmed by 3 bases and V by 0 bases; bases with no gene match: 6. Looked up from germline, CDR1 is SGDLS and CDR2 is YYNGEE. This receptor was identified in a man aged 25 to 40 in good health. The sequencing input was naive CD4+ T cells sorted from blood. Subset described: CD45RA+ positively selected. The chain is built from TRBV9 and TRBJ2-1; 7 nucleotides match TRBD2. CDR3 bases: TGTGCCAGCAGCGTAGAGTTGGGACTACACTACAATGAGCAGTTCTTC. Its translation is CASSVELGLHYNEQFF.